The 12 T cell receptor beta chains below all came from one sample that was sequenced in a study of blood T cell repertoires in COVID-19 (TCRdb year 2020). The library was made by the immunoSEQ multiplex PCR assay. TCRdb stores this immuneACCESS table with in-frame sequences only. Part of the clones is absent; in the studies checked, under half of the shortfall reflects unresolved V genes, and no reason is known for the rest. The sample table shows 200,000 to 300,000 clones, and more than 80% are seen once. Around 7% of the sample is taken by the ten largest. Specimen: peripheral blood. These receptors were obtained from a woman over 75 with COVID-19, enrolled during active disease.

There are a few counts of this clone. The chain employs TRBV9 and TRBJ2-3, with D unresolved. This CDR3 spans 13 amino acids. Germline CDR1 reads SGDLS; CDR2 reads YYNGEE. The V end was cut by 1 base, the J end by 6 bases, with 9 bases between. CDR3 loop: CASSVTTEDTQYF. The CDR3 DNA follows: TGTGCCAGCAGCGTAACAACGGAGGATACGCAGTATTTT.

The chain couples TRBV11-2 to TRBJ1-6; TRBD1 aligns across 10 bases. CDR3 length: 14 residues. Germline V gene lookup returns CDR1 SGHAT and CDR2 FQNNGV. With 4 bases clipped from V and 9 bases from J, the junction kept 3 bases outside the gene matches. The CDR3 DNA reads TGTGCCAGCAGCTCCGGACAGGGGGTTTCACCCCTCCACTTT. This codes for CASSSGQGVSPLHF.

The CDR3 region is CASSLTGYSTDTQYF. In DNA, the CDR3 is TGTGCCAGCAGCTTAACGGGGTATAGCACAGATACGCAGTATTTT. The V gene is TRBV11-2, the J gene TRBJ2-3; possible D gene TRBD2, 5 bases. The V gene lost 2 bases and the J gene lost 0 bases, with 9 bases spanning the gap. The germline V gene has CDR1 SGHAT and CDR2 FQNNGV. The CDR3 covers 15 residues.

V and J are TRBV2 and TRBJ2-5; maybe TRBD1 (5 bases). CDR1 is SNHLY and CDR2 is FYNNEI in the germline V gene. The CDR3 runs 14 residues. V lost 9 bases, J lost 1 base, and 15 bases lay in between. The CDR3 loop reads CASQGRKGQETQYF. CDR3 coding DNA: TGTGCCAGTCAGGGTAGGAAGGGCCAAGAGACCCAGTACTTC.

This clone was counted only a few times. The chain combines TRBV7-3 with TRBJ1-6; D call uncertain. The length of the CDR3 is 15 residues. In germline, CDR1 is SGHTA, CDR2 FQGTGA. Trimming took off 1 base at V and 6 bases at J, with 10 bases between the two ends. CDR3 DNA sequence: TGTGCCAGCAGCTTAAGGGCCTTGGGTAATTCACCCCTCCACTTT. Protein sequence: CASSLRALGNSPLHF.

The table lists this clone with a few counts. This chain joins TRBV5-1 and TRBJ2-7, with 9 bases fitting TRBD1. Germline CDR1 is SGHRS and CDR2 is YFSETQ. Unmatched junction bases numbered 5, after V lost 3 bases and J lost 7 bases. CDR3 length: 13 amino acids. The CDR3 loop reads CASSYRGPGEQYF. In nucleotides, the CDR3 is TGCGCCAGCAGCTACAGGGGGCCGGGGGAGCAGTACTTC.

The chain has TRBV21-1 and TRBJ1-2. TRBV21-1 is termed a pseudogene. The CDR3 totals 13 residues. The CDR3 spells CASRQRGRHGYTF. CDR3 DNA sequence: TGTGCCAGCAGGCAGCGGGGGAGACATGGCTACACCTTC.

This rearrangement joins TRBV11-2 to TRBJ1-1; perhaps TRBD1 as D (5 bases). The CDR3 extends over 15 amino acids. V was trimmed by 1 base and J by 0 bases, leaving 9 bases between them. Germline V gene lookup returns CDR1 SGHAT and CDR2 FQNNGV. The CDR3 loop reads CASSLGRAMNTEAFF. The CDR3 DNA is TGTGCCAGCAGCTTAGGCAGGGCCATGAACACTGAAGCTTTCTTT.

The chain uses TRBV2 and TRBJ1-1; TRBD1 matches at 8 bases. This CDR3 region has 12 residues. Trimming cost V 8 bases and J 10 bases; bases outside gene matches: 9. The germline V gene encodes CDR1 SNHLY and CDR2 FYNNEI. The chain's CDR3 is CASGGQGMLAFF. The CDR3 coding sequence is TGTGCCAGCGGAGGACAGGGTATGTTAGCTTTCTTT.

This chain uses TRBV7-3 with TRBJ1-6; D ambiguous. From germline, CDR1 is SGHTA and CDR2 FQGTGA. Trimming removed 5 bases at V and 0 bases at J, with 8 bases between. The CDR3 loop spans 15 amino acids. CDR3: CASSRESSYNSPLHF. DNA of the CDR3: TGTGCCAGCAGCAGAGAAAGCTCCTATAATTCACCCCTCCACTTT.

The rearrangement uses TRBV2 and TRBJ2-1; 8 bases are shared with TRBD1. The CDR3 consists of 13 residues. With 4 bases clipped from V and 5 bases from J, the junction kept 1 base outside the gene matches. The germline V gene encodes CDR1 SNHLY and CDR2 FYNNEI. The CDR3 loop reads CASSVDRDNEQFF. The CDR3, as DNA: TGTGCCAGCAGTGTGGACAGGGACAATGAGCAGTTCTTC.

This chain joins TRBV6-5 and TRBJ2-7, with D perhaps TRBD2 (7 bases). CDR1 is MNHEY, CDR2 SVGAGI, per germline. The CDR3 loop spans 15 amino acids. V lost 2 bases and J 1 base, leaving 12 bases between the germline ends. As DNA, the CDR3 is TGTGCCAGCAGTTACGCAGGGAGGGGGTCCTACGAGCAGTACTTC. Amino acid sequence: CASSYAGRGSYEQYF.